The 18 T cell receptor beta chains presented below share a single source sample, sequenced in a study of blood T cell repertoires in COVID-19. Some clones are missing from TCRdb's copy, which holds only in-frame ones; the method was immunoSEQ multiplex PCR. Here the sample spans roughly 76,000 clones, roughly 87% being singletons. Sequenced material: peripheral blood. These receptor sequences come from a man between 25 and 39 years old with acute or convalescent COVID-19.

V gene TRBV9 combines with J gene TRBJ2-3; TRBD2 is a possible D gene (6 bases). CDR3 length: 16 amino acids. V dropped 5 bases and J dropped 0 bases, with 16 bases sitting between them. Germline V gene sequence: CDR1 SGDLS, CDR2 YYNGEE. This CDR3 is CASSPRGTTSTDTQYF. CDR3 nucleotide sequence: TGTGCCAGCAGTCCGCGGGGAACTACTAGCACAGATACGCAGTATTTT.

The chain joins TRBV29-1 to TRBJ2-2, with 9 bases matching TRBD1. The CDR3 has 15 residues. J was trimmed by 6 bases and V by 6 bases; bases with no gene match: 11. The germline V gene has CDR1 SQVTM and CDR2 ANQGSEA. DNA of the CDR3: TGCAGCGTCGCAGCCCGGGACAGGGCGGCCGGGGAGCTGTTTTTT. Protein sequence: CSVAARDRAAGELFF.

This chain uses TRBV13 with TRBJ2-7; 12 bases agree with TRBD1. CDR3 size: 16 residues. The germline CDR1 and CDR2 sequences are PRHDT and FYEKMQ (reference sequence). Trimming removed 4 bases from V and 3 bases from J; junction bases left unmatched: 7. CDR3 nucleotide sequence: TGTGCCAGCAGCTCCTCCGGGACAGGGGGCAACTACGAGCAGTACTTC. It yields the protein CASSSSGTGGNYEQYF.

The CDR3 here is CASSSRGGGGNTIYF. The CDR3 nucleotides read TGTGCCAGCAGCTCCCGGGGGGGCGGCGGAAACACCATATATTTT. The chain combines TRBV9 with TRBJ1-3; TRBD1 is a possible D gene (6 bases). Germline CDR1 reads SGDLS; CDR2 reads YYNGEE. The CDR3 totals 15 residues. V lost 4 bases and J lost 4, with 15 bases in between.

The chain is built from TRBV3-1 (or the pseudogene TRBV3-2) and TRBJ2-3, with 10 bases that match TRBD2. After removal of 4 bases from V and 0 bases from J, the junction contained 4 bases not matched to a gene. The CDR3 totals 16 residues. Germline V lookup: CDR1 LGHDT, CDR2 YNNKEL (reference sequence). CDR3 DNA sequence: TGTGCCAGCAGCCCAGCGGGAGGGCTGAGCACAGATACGCAGTATTTT. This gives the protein CASSPAGGLSTDTQYF.

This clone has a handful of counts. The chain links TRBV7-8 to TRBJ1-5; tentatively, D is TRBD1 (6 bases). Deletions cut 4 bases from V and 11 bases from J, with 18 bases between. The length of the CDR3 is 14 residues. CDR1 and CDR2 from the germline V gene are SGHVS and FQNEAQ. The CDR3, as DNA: TGTGCCAGCAGCTCCGACAGTCCCCAGGGGTCCCAGCATTTT. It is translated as CASSSDSPQGSQHF. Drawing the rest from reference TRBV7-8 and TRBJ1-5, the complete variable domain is GAGVSQSPRYKVAKRGQDVALRCDPISGHVSLFWYQQALGQGPEFLTYFQNEAQLDKSGLPSDRFFAERPEGSVSTLKIQRTQQEDSAVYLCASSSDSPQGSQHFGDGTRLSIL.

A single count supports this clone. CDR3 in amino acids: CASSSRLAPSYNEQFF. CDR3 DNA: TGTGCCAGCAGTTCAAGGCTAGCCCCCTCCTACAATGAGCAGTTCTTC. The chain links TRBV27 to TRBJ2-1; the D gene is possibly TRBD2 (5 bases). The CDR3 runs to 16 residues. Between the trimmed V and J ends, which lost 4 bases and 0 bases, there was a span of 13 bases. Germline CDR1 is MNHEY and CDR2 is SMNVEV (reference sequence).

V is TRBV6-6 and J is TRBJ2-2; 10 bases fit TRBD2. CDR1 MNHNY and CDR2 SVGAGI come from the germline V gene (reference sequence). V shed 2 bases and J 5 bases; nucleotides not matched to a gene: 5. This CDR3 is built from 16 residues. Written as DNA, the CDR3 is TGTGCCAGCAGTTACGCTAGCGGGAGTAGAACCGGGGAGCTGTTTTTT. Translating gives CASSYASGSRTGELFF.

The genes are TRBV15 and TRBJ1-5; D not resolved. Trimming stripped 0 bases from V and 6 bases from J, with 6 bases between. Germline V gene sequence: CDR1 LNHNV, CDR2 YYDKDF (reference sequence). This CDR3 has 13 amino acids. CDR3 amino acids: CATSRDLVQPQHF. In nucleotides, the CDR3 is TGTGCCACCAGCAGAGATCTAGTTCAGCCCCAGCATTTT.

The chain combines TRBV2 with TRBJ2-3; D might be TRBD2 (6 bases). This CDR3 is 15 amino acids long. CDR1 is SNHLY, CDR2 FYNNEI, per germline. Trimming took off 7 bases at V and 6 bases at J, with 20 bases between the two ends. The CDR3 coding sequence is TGTGCCAGCATAGGACTATTCGAGTCGGGGGATACGCAGTATTTT. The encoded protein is CASIGLFESGDTQYF. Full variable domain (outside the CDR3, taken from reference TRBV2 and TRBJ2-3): EPEVTQTPSHQVTQMGQEVILRCVPISNHLYFYWYRQILGQKVEFLVSFYNNEISEKSEIFDDQFSVERPDGSNFTLKIRSTKLEDSAMYFCASIGLFESGDTQYFGPGTRLTVL.

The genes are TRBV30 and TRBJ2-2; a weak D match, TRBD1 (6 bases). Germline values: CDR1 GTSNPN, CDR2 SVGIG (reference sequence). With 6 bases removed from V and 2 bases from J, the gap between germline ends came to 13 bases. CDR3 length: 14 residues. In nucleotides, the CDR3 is TGTGCCTGCCTCCGGGACACAAACACCGGGGAGCTGTTTTTT. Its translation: CACLRDTNTGELFF.

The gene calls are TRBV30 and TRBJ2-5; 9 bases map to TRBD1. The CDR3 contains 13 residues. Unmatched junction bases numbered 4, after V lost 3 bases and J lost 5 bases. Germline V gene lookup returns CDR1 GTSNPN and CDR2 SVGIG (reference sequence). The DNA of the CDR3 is TGTGCCTGGAGAACAGGGGGCGAGGAGACCCAGTACTTC. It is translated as CAWRTGGEETQYF.

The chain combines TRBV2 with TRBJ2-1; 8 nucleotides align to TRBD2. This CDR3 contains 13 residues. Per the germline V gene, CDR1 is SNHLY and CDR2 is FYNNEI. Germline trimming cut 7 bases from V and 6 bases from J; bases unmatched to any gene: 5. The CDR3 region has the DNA TGTGCCAGCAAAAAGCGGGAGTTCAATGAGCAGTTCTTC. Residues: CASKKREFNEQFF.

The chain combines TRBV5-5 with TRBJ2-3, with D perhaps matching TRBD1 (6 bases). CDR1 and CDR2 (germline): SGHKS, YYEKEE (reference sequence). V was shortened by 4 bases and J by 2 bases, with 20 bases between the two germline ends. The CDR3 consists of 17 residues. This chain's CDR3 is CASSGIQGQDITDTQYF. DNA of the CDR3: TGTGCCAGCAGCGGAATTCAGGGGCAAGATATCACAGATACGCAGTATTTT.

The CDR3 DNA reads as TGCGCCAGCAGCTCCACATCTGTCTACAATGAGCAGTTCTTC. This encodes CASSSTSVYNEQFF. The rearrangement links TRBV5-1 to TRBJ2-1, with unresolved D. Per germline, CDR1 SGHRS and CDR2 YFSETQ. The CDR3 consists of 14 residues. V shed 3 bases and J shed 3 bases, with 10 bases lying between them.

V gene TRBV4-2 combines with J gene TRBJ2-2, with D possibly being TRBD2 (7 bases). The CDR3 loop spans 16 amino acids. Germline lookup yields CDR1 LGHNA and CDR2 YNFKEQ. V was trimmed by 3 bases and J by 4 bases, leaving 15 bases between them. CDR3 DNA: TGTGCCAGCAGCCATGGGGGGGCCGCGGGCACCGGGGAGCTGTTTTTT. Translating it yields CASSHGGAAGTGELFF.

The CDR3 loop reads CATSDPGDEQFF. Written as DNA, the CDR3 is TGTGCCACCAGTGACCCAGGGGATGAGCAGTTCTTC. V gene TRBV24-1 combines with J gene TRBJ2-1; a weak D match, TRBD1 (6 bases). The CDR3 is made up of 12 amino acids. The V and J ends lost 4 bases and 8 bases respectively, with 8 bases between them. Looked up from germline, CDR1 is KGHDR and CDR2 is SFDVKD.

CDR3 sequence (DNA): TGCAGCGTTGAAACAGGGTGGCAAGAGACCCAGTACTTC. It specifies CSVETGWQETQYF. This chain links TRBV29-1 with TRBJ2-5, with a weak D call TRBD1 (6 bases). The germline V gene has CDR1 SQVTM and CDR2 ANQGSEA. This CDR3 comprises 13 residues. Trimming took off 2 bases at V and 2 bases at J, with 9 bases between the two ends.